This T cell receptor (beta chain) is drawn from a study of T cells after yellow fever vaccination. Whole-study context: Low-cell-number fractions underwent preparation using SMART-Seq v4 Ultra Low Input.

Details on this clonotype: Its antigen is unknown.

Notes on the study in general: Contaminants from the bulk population, in the form of abundant clonotypes, could be found in FACS-sorted repertoires. Reappearance after the booster was seen for most primary-vaccination clones, at 95% to 96% CD4 and around 90% CD8.

The 5'RACE template-switching step produced TCR cDNA and added a universal primer site and UMIs. MiXCR, run by TCRdb on the 5' RACE reads, gives a single entry per CDR3 protein. The sample gives around 590,000 distinct CDR3 sequences, more than 9% of which show up once; more than 13% is in the top ten. The material sequenced was PBMCs, taken on the day of the yellow fever booster vaccination. The source of this sequence is a man younger than 45 who received the YFV17D yellow fever vaccine.

CDR3 nucleotides: TGTGCCAGCAGCTTCCCCCGCGGGGGCCTCCAGGTAGGGGATACGCAGTATTTT. It translates to CASSFPRGGLQVGDTQYF. The chain recombines TRBV5-5 with TRBJ2-3; the D gene is possibly TRBD2 (7 bases). This CDR3 region has 18 residues. Looked up from germline, CDR1 is SGHKS and CDR2 is YYEKEE (reference sequence). Trimming cost V 2 bases and J 6 bases, with 25 bases left between them.